The 5 T cell receptor beta chains in this list originate from one sample, sequenced in a study of T cell changes during pregnancy in multiple sclerosis. TCRdb's table, derived via immunoSEQ multiplex PCR, lists solely in-frame clones and lacks some. Of 78,000 or so clones listed, 80% to 95% were seen once; the top ten hold approximately 0.41%. The sample consisted of CD4+ T cells from peripheral blood mononuclear cells, taken before pregnancy. The receptors come from a female donor with multiple sclerosis, enrolled in a pregnancy study.

The chain carries TRBV28 and TRBJ1-6; possibly TRBD1 for D (5 bases). V lost 7 bases, J lost 6 bases, and 10 bases lay in between. Per germline, CDR1 MDHEN and CDR2 SYDVKM. This CDR3 has 13 residues. This chain's CDR3 is CASNGGFNSPLHF. The CDR3 DNA is TGTGCCAGCAACGGGGGGTTTAATTCACCCCTCCACTTT.

The table lists this clone with a count of one. This chain joins TRBV4-3 and TRBJ2-7; possible D gene TRBD1, 6 bases. Germline CDR1 is LGHNA and CDR2 is YSLEER. V lost 0 bases and J lost 2, with 11 bases in between. The CDR3 sequence is 15 residues long. CDR3 sequence reads: CASSQEGRGAYEQYF. CDR3 bases: TGCGCCAGCAGCCAAGAGGGCAGGGGCGCCTACGAGCAGTACTTC.

The chain joins TRBV28 to TRBJ1-5; D is perhaps TRBD1 (5 bases). The CDR3 contains 14 residues. Germline V gene lookup returns CDR1 MDHEN and CDR2 SYDVKM. Trimming stripped 6 bases from V and 3 bases from J, with 12 bases between. CDR3 sequence: CASRPGQINQPQHF. CDR3 sequence (DNA): TGTGCCAGCAGACCAGGACAAATCAATCAGCCCCAGCATTTT.

The rearrangement links TRBV7-2 to TRBJ1-1, with D maybe TRBD1 (5 bases). V was clipped by 1 base and J by 5 bases, with 14 bases between them. The CDR3 runs 15 residues. Germline loops: CDR1 SGHTA, CDR2 FQGNSA. Written as DNA, the CDR3 is TGTGCCAGCAGCTTAGGGGGTTTGGGGGGGACTGAAGCTTTCTTT. It is translated as CASSLGGLGGTEAFF. The complete variable domain, with remaining parts taken from reference TRBV7-2 and TRBJ1-1, reads GAGVSQSPSNKVTEKGKDVELRCDPISGHTALYWYRQSLGQGLEFLIYFQGNSAPDKSGLPSDRFSAERTGGSVSTLTIQRTQQEDSAVYLCASSLGGLGGTEAFFGQGTRLTVV.

V is TRBV30 and J is TRBJ2-2; D is perhaps TRBD2 (6 bases). This CDR3 spans 14 amino acids. Germline assignment: CDR1 GTSNPN and CDR2 SVGIG (reference sequence). Between the trimmed V and J ends, which lost 5 bases and 1 base, there was a span of 11 bases. This CDR3 is CAWGGTLNTGELFF. The CDR3 DNA sequence: TGTGCCTGGGGGGGGACGCTGAACACCGGGGAGCTGTTTTTT.